The 24 T cell receptor beta chains in this list originate from one sample, sequenced in a study of T cells in Graves' hyperthyroidism and ophthalmopathy. RNA transcripts yielded amplified TCR beta CDR3 regions. Initially, a first-round RT-PCR of the TCR CDR3 employed the HTBI primer set. TCRdb processed the multiplex PCR reads anew with MiXCR; each CDR3 protein has one entry. The sample has some 550,000 distinct CDR3 sequences, around 15% seen once. The sequenced sample was blood. The receptors stem from a woman between 40 and 55 years old with Graves' ophthalmopathy.

There are a few counts of this clonotype. The J gene is TRBJ2-3, the V gene TRBV7-6, with 13 bases lining up with TRBD2. Germline V gene lookup returns CDR1 SGHVS and CDR2 FNYEAQ. V lost 1 base and J lost 2; bases outside the gene matches: 9. This CDR3 comprises 19 residues. CDR3 sequence (DNA): TGTGCCAGCAGCTTAGACCTTGGACTAGCGGGAGTTTCCACAGATACGCAGTATTTT. Translation: CASSLDLGLAGVSTDTQYF.

The sample holds many counts of this clonotype. The V call is TRBV3-1, the J call TRBJ2-2; D is unclear. The V end lost 8 bases, the J end lost 2 bases, and 9 bases lay between the germline ends. The CDR3 is 13 amino acids. Germline V CDR1 and CDR2: LGHDT, YNNKEL (reference sequence). This CDR3 reads CASRNRNTGELFF. CDR3 nucleotide sequence: TGTGCCAGCCGGAACCGAAACACCGGGGAGCTGTTTTTT.

The rearrangement uses TRBV9 and TRBJ1-2; D remains ambiguous. The V and J ends lost 3 bases and 4 bases respectively, with 10 bases between them. This CDR3 is 13 amino acids long. The germline V gene has CDR1 SGDLS and CDR2 YYNGEE. The CDR3 DNA is TGTGCCAGCAGCGGCGGGAGGGTCTATGGCTACACCTTC. It specifies CASSGGRVYGYTF.

This clonotype was recorded at least ten times. The chain carries TRBV7-9 and TRBJ2-3; D possibly corresponds to TRBD2 (6 bases). The V gene lost 1 base and the J gene lost 1 base, with 9 bases spanning the gap. The CDR3 is 15 amino acids. Germline CDR1 is SEHNR and CDR2 is FQNEAQ (reference sequence). DNA for the CDR3: TGTGCCAGCAGCTTAGGGGGACTTGGCACAGATACGCAGTATTTT. Protein product: CASSLGGLGTDTQYF.

This clonotype showed up many times. V usage is TRBV11-2 and J usage is TRBJ2-3; D not resolved. Trimming took 6 bases from V and 4 from J, leaving 8 bases between them. The germline CDR1 and CDR2 sequences are SGHAT and FQNNGV. CDR3 size: 12 residues. The CDR3, as DNA: TGTGCCAGCAGTTTTATAGCAGATACGCAGTATTTT. Translation: CASSFIADTQYF. Based on the CDR3 plus reference TRBV11-2 and TRBJ2-3, the full variable domain is EAGVAQSPRYKIIEKRQSVAFWCNPISGHATLYWYQQILGQGPKLLIQFQNNGVVDDSQLPKDRFSAERLKGVDSTLKIQPAKLEDSAVYLCASSFIADTQYFGPGTRLTVL.

A few counts support this clonotype. The chain is built from TRBV12-3 or TRBV12-4 and TRBJ2-1, with 16 bases aligning to TRBD2. The CDR3 loop spans 15 amino acids. V trimming: 8 bases; J trimming: 8 bases; junction bases outside the gene matches: 6. The CDR3 loop reads CASGTSGGARDEQFF. As DNA, the CDR3 is TGTGCCAGCGGGACTAGCGGGGGGGCCAGGGATGAGCAGTTCTTC.

This clonotype was counted ten times or more. The chain carries TRBV10-3 and TRBJ2-7, with TRBD1 matching 8 bases. With V trimmed by 4 bases and J by 7 bases, 9 bases remained unmatched. Germline CDR1 is ENHRY and CDR2 is SYGVKD. The CDR3 has 14 amino acids. The CDR3: CAISAGQGAREQYF. CDR3 sequence (DNA): TGTGCCATCAGTGCAGGCCAGGGGGCGCGTGAGCAGTACTTC.

Written as DNA, the CDR3 is TGTGCCAGCAGCGTCTACAGGGACGGCACTGAAGCTTTCTTT. Translating it yields CASSVYRDGTEAFF. The chain combines TRBV5-5 with TRBJ1-1; weak D call: TRBD1 (6 bases). Trimming shortened V by 4 bases and J by 4 bases, and 14 bases separated the two germline ends. From germline, CDR1 is SGHKS and CDR2 YYEKEE (reference sequence). This CDR3 is 14 amino acids long.

This clonotype was seen just once. This chain joins TRBV29-1 and TRBJ1-1; 9 nucleotides align to TRBD1. The CDR3 consists of 14 residues. Trimming removed 8 bases from V and 4 bases from J; junction bases left unmatched: 11. Germline CDR1 and CDR2: SQVTM and ANQGSEA. CDR3 sequence (DNA): TGCAGCCCAGGGACAGGGCGTTTACGCACTGAAGCTTTCTTT. Encoded protein: CSPGTGRLRTEAFF.

This clonotype was observed many times. The V and J genes are TRBV3-1 and TRBJ1-1; D might be TRBD1 (5 bases). This CDR3 comprises 13 residues. Looked up from germline, CDR1 is LGHDT and CDR2 is YNNKEL (reference sequence). The V gene lost 3 bases and the J gene lost 7 bases, with 12 bases spanning the gap. CDR3 sequence reads: CASSQVGEFEAFF. The CDR3 DNA follows: TGTGCCAGCAGCCAGGTGGGGGAGTTTGAAGCTTTCTTT.

The chain joins TRBV2 to TRBJ1-5, with TRBD1 matching 10 bases. The V gene's germline CDR1 is SNHLY and CDR2 FYNNEI. Trimming cost V 8 bases and J 5 bases; bases outside gene matches: 3. This CDR3 region has 13 residues. The CDR3 region has the DNA TGTGCCAGCGGAGGACAGGGGGATCAGCCCCAGCATTTT. Translating gives CASGGQGDQPQHF.

The chain recombines TRBV5-1 with TRBJ1-1; D might be TRBD1 (6 bases). Trimming pared 4 bases from V and 0 bases from J, leaving 13 bases between. The CDR3 contains 15 residues. CDR1 is SGHRS and CDR2 is YFSETQ in the germline V gene. CDR3 nucleotide sequence: TGCGCCAGCAGCCCGGGGGGCAGACTGAACACTGAAGCTTTCTTT. Translating gives CASSPGGRLNTEAFF.

This clonotype was counted at least ten times. The rearrangement links TRBV7-3 to TRBJ1-2, with D unclear. CDR1 is SGHTA and CDR2 is FQGTGA in the germline V gene. The CDR3 is 15 amino acids. Trimming took 7 bases from V and 6 from J, leaving 21 bases between them. CDR3: CASTQREMGIHGYTF. CDR3 coding DNA: TGTGCCAGCACCCAAAGGGAGATGGGGATACATGGCTACACCTTC.

There are a few counts of this clonotype. The gene calls are TRBV29-1 and TRBJ1-1; D is uncertain. Germline values: CDR1 SQVTM, CDR2 ANQGSEA. The CDR3 totals 10 residues. Trimming cost V 5 bases and J 7 bases, with 8 bases left between them. The CDR3 protein is CSVWEGEAFF. The CDR3 DNA is TGCAGCGTTTGGGAGGGTGAAGCTTTCTTT. The variable domain in full, with the rest retrieved from reference TRBV29-1 and TRBJ1-1, is SAVISQKPSRDICQRGTSLTIQCQVDSQVTMMFWYRQQPGQSLTLIATANQGSEATYESGFVIDKFPISRPNLTFSTLTVSNMSPEDSSIYLCSVWEGEAFFGQGTRLTVV.

This clonotype came up many times. The rearrangement uses TRBV3-1 and TRBJ2-2; no firm D call. V was trimmed by 0 bases and J by 2 bases, leaving 7 bases between them. The CDR3 covers 15 residues. Germline values: CDR1 LGHDT, CDR2 YNNKEL (reference sequence). The CDR3 reads CASSQDVQNTGELFF. In nucleotides, the CDR3 is TGTGCCAGCAGCCAAGATGTCCAAAACACCGGGGAGCTGTTTTTT.

This clonotype was detected many times. V is TRBV12-3 or TRBV12-4 and J is TRBJ1-5, with TRBD1 as a possible D gene (6 bases). This CDR3 region has 15 residues. Trimming stripped 3 bases from V and 6 bases from J, with 15 bases between. The CDR3 sequence is CASSFGGGAGQPQHF. CDR3 bases: TGTGCCAGCAGTTTTGGCGGGGGCGCGGGTCAGCCCCAGCATTTT.

V gene TRBV6-2 or TRBV6-3 combines with J gene TRBJ2-7, with 8 bases aligning to TRBD1. The CDR3 consists of 15 residues. From germline, CDR1 is MNHEY and CDR2 SVGEGT. V gave up 5 bases and J gave up 2 bases; unmatched junction bases: 8. For the CDR3, the DNA is TGTGCCAGCAGTGACCCGGGACAGGTTCCCTACGAGCAGTACTTC. It translates to CASSDPGQVPYEQYF.

This chain connects TRBV25-1 to TRBJ1-4; D uncertain. Germline CDR1 reads MGHDK; CDR2 reads SYGVNS. V was cut by 8 bases and J by 3 bases, with 13 bases left in between. This CDR3 comprises 14 residues. CDR3 protein: CASRRLGANEKLFF. The CDR3 DNA follows: TGTGCCAGCCGACGCCTCGGGGCTAATGAAAAACTGTTTTTT.

This clonotype was detected many times. V usage is TRBV11-2 and J usage is TRBJ2-2; tentatively, D is TRBD1 (6 bases). Germline assignment: CDR1 SGHAT and CDR2 FQNNGV. The CDR3 is 15 amino acids. The germline V and J ends were trimmed by 3 bases and 0 bases, with 8 bases remaining between them. The CDR3 DNA reads as TGTGCCAGCAGCTTCGACAGGACGAACACCGGGGAGCTGTTTTTT. Translated, it gives CASSFDRTNTGELFF.

For this clonotype: A much larger clone lies a single base off, so this may be a read error. DNA of the CDR3: TGTGCCAGCAGGGGACTAGCGGGAGGGGCGGTGTTCTTC. Its translation: CASRGLAGGAVFF. The chain has TRBV2 and TRBJ2-1; 16 bases match TRBD2. This CDR3 spans 13 amino acids. CDR1 is SNHLY and CDR2 is FYNNEI in the germline V gene. With 6 bases clipped from V and 15 bases from J, the junction kept 5 bases outside the gene matches.

This clonotype was found many times. This chain links TRBV18 with TRBJ1-1; TRBD1 might be the D (6 bases). V was shortened by 0 bases and J by 6 bases, with 11 bases between the two germline ends. Germline CDR1 is KGHSH and CDR2 is LQKENI. The CDR3 runs to 14 residues. CDR3 protein: CASSPPDRLPEAFF. In DNA, the CDR3 is TGTGCCAGCTCACCACCCGACAGGCTCCCTGAAGCTTTCTTT.

This clonotype was observed at least ten times. The rearrangement uses TRBV30 and TRBJ2-1; 10 positions agree with TRBD2. Germline CDR1 is GTSNPN and CDR2 is SVGIG (reference sequence). V lost 4 bases and J lost 5; bases outside the gene matches: 8. The CDR3 covers 15 residues. CDR3 region: CAWTQGAGGDNEQFF. The CDR3 coding sequence is TGTGCCTGGACCCAAGGAGCGGGAGGGGACAATGAGCAGTTCTTC. Drawing the rest from reference TRBV30 and TRBJ2-1, the complete variable domain is SQTIHQWPATLVQPVGSPLSLECTVEGTSNPNLYWYRQAAGRGLQLLFYSVGIGQISSEVPQNLSASRPQDRQFILSSKKLLLSDSGFYLCAWTQGAGGDNEQFFGPGTRLTVL.

This clonotype has at least ten counts. This sequence joins TRBV6-2 or TRBV6-3 and TRBJ2-1; no clear D gene. Trimming took 8 bases from V and 5 from J, leaving 4 bases between them. Per the germline V gene, CDR1 is MNHEY and CDR2 is SVGEGT. The CDR3 spans 10 residues. CDR3 region: CASGDNEQFF. In DNA, the CDR3 is TGTGCCAGCGGAGACAATGAGCAGTTCTTC.

This clonotype was counted between two and nine times. The chain carries TRBV19 and TRBJ2-2, with a possible D match to TRBD1 (6 bases). Trimming took 4 bases from V and 6 from J, leaving 18 bases between them. The CDR3 totals 16 residues. Germline lookup yields CDR1 LNHDA and CDR2 SQIVND (reference sequence). This CDR3 is CASSTSGVGRAGELFF. CDR3 in DNA: TGTGCCAGTAGTACCTCAGGGGTAGGAAGGGCCGGGGAGCTGTTTTTT.